This T cell receptor (beta chain) came from a study of radiotherapy plus CTLA-4 blockade in lung cancer. Study-wide background: Among enrolled patients, over 15% responded and roughly 30% achieved disease control.

Chemo-refractory metastatic non-small-cell lung cancer patients were treated with focal radiation plus CTLA-4 blockade with ipilimumab. Trimming cost V 1 base and J 3 bases, with 10 bases left between them. CDR1 is SQVTM, CDR2 ANQGSEA, per germline. The CDR3 loop spans 13 amino acids. Sequencing used immunoSEQ multiplex PCR; TCRdb keeps in-frame clones, though not all of them. The sample consists of over 50,000 clones, 65% to 80% of them appearing once. General observations from the study: Radiotherapy was combined with ipilimumab, and tumor-derived TCR clones then expanded in blood. Reports state that early shifts in blood T cell clones, with interferon-beta, best predicted response.

A note on this clone: Its matching antigen is unknown.

Sequencing used peripheral blood, obtained from a patient treated with radiotherapy plus ipilimumab. This TCR derives from a human donor with non-small cell lung cancer who had a partial response to radiotherapy plus ipilimumab. The V call is TRBV29-1, the J call TRBJ2-7; TRBD2 might be the D (5 bases). CDR3 region: CSVEVDGNYEQYF. In nucleotides, the CDR3 is TGCAGCGTTGAAGTGGACGGGAACTACGAGCAGTACTTC.